Shown below are 14 T cell receptor beta chains from a single sample sequenced in a study of blood T cell repertoires in COVID-19 (dated by TCRdb to between 2020 and 2021). The library came from the immunoSEQ multiplex PCR assay. What TCRdb holds here is the immuneACCESS table cut down to in-frame rearrangements. Part of the clones is not present; checked against another copy, under half of the missing clones reflect an unresolved V gene, and the others are unexplained. The sample table holds around 140,000 clones, of which roughly four fifths were seen once. The top ten clones comprise about 2.2% of the sample. Sequenced: PBMCs or T cells enriched from blood (not recorded which). These receptors were taken from a man between 35 and 55 years old with acute COVID-19.

This chain joins TRBV9 and TRBJ2-7; 7 bases fit TRBD1. Germline-derived CDR1 and CDR2 are SGDLS and YYNGEE. Trimming removed 0 bases from V and 3 bases from J; junction bases left unmatched: 6. The CDR3 sequence is 15 residues long. CDR3 region: CASSVEGDRFYEQYF. The CDR3 DNA is TGTGCCAGCAGCGTAGAGGGGGACAGATTCTACGAGCAGTACTTC.

CDR3 nucleotides: TGCGCCAGCAGGGGACTAGCGGGAAACAATGAGCAGTTCTTC. Translated: CASRGLAGNNEQFF. This chain uses TRBV5-1 with TRBJ2-1; 13 bases align to TRBD2. Germline CDR1 reads SGHRS; CDR2 reads YFSETQ. This CDR3 contains 14 residues. Unmatched junction bases numbered 1, after V lost 5 bases and J lost 5 bases.

This clone showed up just once. J is TRBJ1-1 and V is TRBV28; D gene unclear. This CDR3 region has 15 residues. Germline V CDR1 and CDR2: MDHEN, SYDVKM. Trimming shortened V by 4 bases and J by 1 base, and 13 bases separated the two germline ends. The CDR3, as DNA: TGTGCCAGCAGTTCCCCTTCGGGATCGAACACTGAAGCTTTCTTT. Translated, it gives CASSSPSGSNTEAFF.

The rearrangement uses TRBV19 and TRBJ2-1; TRBD2 agrees at 7 bases. The CDR3 is made up of 15 amino acids. The germline V gene encodes CDR1 LNHDA and CDR2 SQIVND (reference sequence). The junction had 4 bases not matched to a gene; V was cut back by 3 bases and J by 2 bases. CDR3 coding DNA: TGTGCCAGTAGTATCCACCTAGCGGCCTACAATGAGCAGTTCTTC. This translates into CASSIHLAAYNEQFF.

Regarding this clone: The same CDR3 can be traced to other DNA sequences in this sample. The rearrangement links TRBV24-1 to TRBJ2-3; 7 nucleotides match TRBD1. The J segment lost 1 base and the V segment lost 4 bases, leaving 4 bases of the junction unmatched. Germline values: CDR1 KGHDR, CDR2 SFDVKD. The CDR3 runs to 15 residues. In nucleotides, the CDR3 is TGTGCCACCAGTGACCCCGGACAGGGCACAGATACGCAGTATTTT. Translation gives CATSDPGQGTDTQYF.

In this sample, this clone turned up a few times. The chain has TRBV3-1 (or the pseudogene TRBV3-2) and TRBJ2-5, with D possibly matching TRBD2 (7 bases). V lost 1 base to trimming and J lost 4 bases, with 13 bases between them. The CDR3 consists of 15 residues. Germline CDR1 is LGHDT and CDR2 is YNNKEL (reference sequence). The CDR3 sequence: CASSQVLAGAETQYF. The CDR3 bases are TGTGCCAGCAGCCAAGTCTTGGCGGGGGCAGAGACCCAGTACTTC.

V usage is TRBV6-5 and J usage is TRBJ2-1; 9 bases are shared with TRBD2. CDR3 length: 15 amino acids. Looked up from germline, CDR1 is MNHEY and CDR2 is SVGAGI. Trimming removed 4 bases from V and 1 base from J; junction bases left unmatched: 2. This CDR3 reads CASSSLAGSYNEQFF. In nucleotides, the CDR3 is TGTGCCAGCAGTTCTCTAGCGGGATCCTACAATGAGCAGTTCTTC.

The chain recombines TRBV7-2 with TRBJ2-7; 7 positions agree with TRBD1. The V segment lost 4 bases and the J segment 7 bases; nucleotides outside the gene matches: 10. This CDR3 comprises 14 residues. CDR1 is SGHTA and CDR2 is FQGNSA in the germline V gene. CDR3 amino acids: CASSSNGQVWEQYF. The CDR3 DNA reads as TGTGCCAGCAGCTCTAACGGACAGGTCTGGGAGCAGTACTTC.

The chain is built from TRBV7-2 and TRBJ2-2; the D is unclear. V lost 5 bases and J 5 bases, leaving 15 bases between the germline ends. Germline assignment: CDR1 SGHTA and CDR2 FQGNSA. The CDR3 spans 15 residues. CDR3 coding DNA: TGTGCCAGCAGCCCCGACTCAGCCGGAACCGGGGAGCTGTTTTTT. It encodes CASSPDSAGTGELFF.

This clone was observed once. The chain recombines TRBV7-8 with TRBJ2-7; no reliable D call. The germline V gene has CDR1 SGHVS and CDR2 FQNEAQ. V lost 3 bases to trimming and J lost 4 bases, with 10 bases between them. The CDR3 totals 13 residues. The CDR3 is CASSLGPLYEQYF. For the CDR3, the DNA is TGTGCCAGCAGCTTGGGCCCTTTATACGAGCAGTACTTC.

This sequence joins TRBV10-3 and TRBJ2-7, with D maybe TRBD2 (6 bases). CDR1 ENHRY and CDR2 SYGVKD come from the germline V gene. The CDR3 runs to 13 residues. Between the trimmed V and J ends, which lost 5 bases and 1 base, there was a span of 9 bases. The CDR3 spells CAISPGTSYEQYF. The CDR3 DNA reads as TGTGCCATCAGTCCCGGGACTTCCTACGAGCAGTACTTC.

The chain joins TRBV11-2 to TRBJ2-2; the D is unclear. The germline V gene has CDR1 SGHAT and CDR2 FQNNGV. The CDR3 covers 13 residues. Trimming took off 4 bases at V and 4 bases at J, with 7 bases between the two ends. Here the CDR3 DNA reads TGTGCCAGCAGCTACCGGTCCACCGGGGAGCTGTTTTTT. Translating it yields CASSYRSTGELFF.

The genes are TRBV6-4 and TRBJ2-7, with D unclear. This CDR3 region has 10 residues. Looked up from germline, CDR1 is MRHNA and CDR2 is SNTAGT. V was cut by 10 bases and J by 5 bases, with 9 bases left in between. CDR3 protein: CAKSLNEQYF. CDR3 coding DNA: TGTGCCAAATCCCTTAACGAGCAGTACTTC.

V and J are TRBV19 and TRBJ1-1; 7 bases match TRBD1. Trimming at V came to 8 bases and at J to 4 bases, leaving 10 bases not matched to a gene. CDR1 and CDR2 (germline): LNHDA, SQIVND (reference sequence). The CDR3 is 14 amino acids. The CDR3 nucleotides read TGTGCCAGTGGAAAACAGGGGAGTGGCACTGAAGCTTTCTTT. It encodes CASGKQGSGTEAFF. The full variable domain, completed using reference TRBV19 and TRBJ1-1, is DGGITQSPKYLFRKEGQNVTLSCEQNLNHDAMYWYRQDPGQGLRLIYYSQIVNDFQKGDIAEGYSVSREKKESFPLTVTSAQKNPTAFYLCASGKQGSGTEAFFGQGTRLTVV.